This entry is about one T cell receptor (beta chain). Its cognate antigen is unknown. 13 Jbeta primers and 60 Vbeta primers were used for the PCR. Sequenced by immunoSEQ multiplex PCR; TCRdb stores in-frame clones only, minus some. The sample holds roughly 100,000 clones, roughly four fifths seen once. The record originates from a study of cytomegalovirus exposure and HLA in healthy donors. Overall study: Genetic ancestry analysis placed approximately 80% of the 398 donors that were genotyped in the Caucasian-associated cluster. Points from the study as a whole: TCR beta V segments were, for the most part, productive about 90% or about 30% of the time in an earlier analysis. Most TCR sequences were seen very rarely across donors, but some public TCRs occurred in many.

The receptor was isolated from a man aged 50 or older in good health and CMV-seronegative. Sequenced sample: PBMCs.

As DNA, the CDR3 is TGTGCCAGCAGCCAAGCGTGGGGGGGCCCGAATGAGCAGTTCTTC. Amino acid sequence: CASSQAWGGPNEQFF. The V and J genes are TRBV14 and TRBJ2-1; tentatively, D is TRBD2 (7 bases). The CDR3 sequence is 15 residues long. Per the germline V gene, CDR1 is SGHDN and CDR2 is FVKESK. V gave up 1 base and J gave up 7 bases, with 14 bases separating them.